The rows below give T cell receptor beta chains drawn from one sample of a study of patients and donors after allogeneic stem cell transplantation. TCRdb itself ran the RT-PCR reads through MiXCR, one entry per CDR3 protein. Of about 87,000 distinct CDR3 sequences listed, around 5% are singletons. Sample: blood, either unsorted or a sorted T cell fraction (not recorded which). These receptors were taken from a human donor who was either an allogeneic HSCT recipient or a stem cell or donor lymphocyte infusion donor (not recorded which). It is not recorded whose cells these are; they may come from a transplant donor. CDR3s include the opening cysteine and the closing phenylalanine or tryptophan. The order of the fields is J gene, CDR3 length, clone size, D gene, V gene, CDR3 protein, CDR3 DNA. A D gene is named only where the DNA matches it firmly. Clone size is stated in some rows and not others, as once, few, many or a class when expanded.

J: TRBJ1-5; length: 13; size: many; D: NA; V: TRBV5-1; CDR3: CASSLEGEQPQHF; DNA: TGCGCCAGCAGCTTGGAGGGGGAACAGCCCCAGCATTTT
J: TRBJ2-7; length: 12; size: NA; D: NA; V: TRBV2; CDR3: CASSLTGNEQYF; DNA: TGTGCCAGCAGTCTTACAGGGAACGAGCAGTACTTC
J: TRBJ1-5; length: 18; size: many; D: TRBD1; V: TRBV28; CDR3: CASSLRDRGQFANQPQHF; DNA: TGTGCCAGCAGTCTAAGGGACAGGGGGCAGTTCGCAAATCAGCCCCAGCATTTT
J: TRBJ1-4; length: 16; size: NA; D: NA; V: TRBV30; CDR3: CAWSVGRVRSNEKLFF; DNA: TGTGCCTGGAGTGTAGGGCGAGTCAGGAGTAATGAGAAACTGTTTTTT
J: TRBJ1-3; length: 15; size: many; D: NA; V: TRBV3-1; CDR3: CASSPTGLSGNTIYF; DNA: TGTGCCAGCAGCCCCACGGGGCTATCTGGAAACACCATATATTTT
J: TRBJ2-1; length: 12; size: many; D: NA; V: TRBV4-1; CDR3: CASSLNWDEQFF; DNA: TGCGCCAGCAGCCTTAATTGGGATGAGCAGTTCTTC
J: TRBJ2-1; length: 15; size: many; D: NA; V: TRBV4-1; CDR3: CASSLGVAWYNEQFF; DNA: TGCGCCAGCAGCCTGGGGGTGGCGTGGTACAATGAGCAGTTCTTC
J: TRBJ2-7; length: 16; size: few; D: TRBD1; V: TRBV11-2; CDR3: CASSPLKRTGAYEQYF; DNA: TGTGCCAGCAGCCCCCTGAAGCGGACAGGGGCCTACGAGCAGTACTTC
J: TRBJ1-3; length: 11; size: NA; D: NA; V: TRBV29-1; CDR3: CSVDDGNTIYF; DNA: TGCAGCGTTGACGATGGAAACACCATATATTTT
J: TRBJ1-3; length: 18; size: few; D: NA; V: TRBV11-2; CDR3: CASSLDPPERHSGNTIYF; DNA: TGTGCCAGCAGCTTAGATCCCCCAGAGAGACACTCTGGAAACACCATATATTTT
J: TRBJ2-1; length: 17; size: few; D: TRBD2; V: TRBV10-1; CDR3: CASSAVGAGIRGNEQFF; DNA: TGCGCCAGCAGTGCGGTTGGAGCGGGAATAAGGGGCAATGAGCAGTTCTTC
J: TRBJ2-5; length: 15; size: many; D: TRBD2; V: TRBV5-5; CDR3: CASSLSLAGFETQYF; DNA: TGTGCCAGCAGCTTGTCTCTAGCGGGTTTCGAGACCCAGTACTTC
J: TRBJ2-1; length: 17; size: few; D: NA; V: TRBV19; CDR3: CASSRLGGSGSYNEQFF; DNA: TGTGCCAGTAGTAGGCTGGGAGGCTCAGGCTCCTACAATGAGCAGTTCTTC
J: TRBJ2-7; length: 12; size: many; D: NA; V: TRBV11-3; CDR3: CASSADGYEQYF; DNA: TGTGCCAGCAGCGCCGACGGTTACGAGCAGTACTTC
J: TRBJ2-3; length: 13; size: many; D: NA; V: TRBV20-1; CDR3: CSASSPGTDTQYF; DNA: TGCAGTGCTAGTTCGCCGGGGACGGATACGCAGTATTTT
J: TRBJ1-5; length: 15; size: few; D: NA; V: TRBV19; CDR3: CASSRQVFYNQPQHF; DNA: TGTGCCAGTAGTCGTCAGGTCTTCTACAATCAGCCCCAGCATTTT